The T cell receptor (beta chain) described here comes from a study of T cell responses to AZD1222 COVID-19 vaccine. Overall study: The study pooled second doses at about 4 or about 12 weeks.

Study findings and constraints: Mapped onto spike, vaccine-associated CD4 TCRs spanned it and were dominant at 160-218 and 743-854. As reported, nearly half of all spike-specific TCRs target variant regions that are unmutated. Clonal diversity was possibly underestimated, and the donors were mostly white British, with more females.

The data were produced by immunoSEQ multiplex PCR, yet TCRdb's version contains in-frame clones alone and is incomplete. The data show about 78,000 clones, with over 80% seen just once and about 3.1% held by the top ten. From germline, CDR1 is KGHSH and CDR2 LQKENI. Trimming stripped 6 bases from V and 1 base from J, with 10 bases between. The CDR3 runs to 15 residues. Notes on this clone: The antigen is unknown.

The specimen was peripheral blood, collected on day 0 of AZD1222 vaccination. The gene calls are TRBV18 and TRBJ2-6, with D hard to call. The TCR was taken from an adult in good health. This chain's CDR3 is CASSREESGANVLTF. The CDR3 DNA reads TGTGCCAGCTCGCGTGAGGAGTCTGGGGCCAACGTCCTGACTTTC.